This T cell receptor beta chain stems from a study of blood T cell repertoires in COVID-19. Germline CDR1 is KGHSH and CDR2 is LQKENI. Trimming removed 2 bases from V and 2 bases from J; junction bases left unmatched: 2. The CDR3 length is 15 residues. This table comes from immunoSEQ multiplex PCR, and its TCRdb copy is limited to in-frame clones, with some not included. In the table there are more than 250,000 clones, roughly 90% of which are singletons. Sequencing was done on a sample of peripheral blood. The J gene is TRBJ2-2, the V gene TRBV18, with 7 bases lining up with TRBD1. This receptor was taken from a man aged 18 to 29 who had recovered from COVID-19. CDR3 residues: CASSPGQVNTGELFF. The CDR3 region has the DNA TGTGCCAGCTCACCAGGACAGGTTAACACCGGGGAGCTGTTTTTT.